The 3 T cell receptor beta chains below all came from one sample that was sequenced in a study of T cell responses to AZD1222 COVID-19 vaccine (dated by TCRdb to the early 2020s). Preparation of the library involved the immunoSEQ multiplex PCR assay. Here the immuneACCESS table is served through TCRdb, limited to in-frame sequences with V and J called. Missing clones are a known gap in these copies; in checked studies unresolved V genes cover under half, and the rest lacks a known reason. The table for this sample lists about 110,000 clones; roughly 87% of them were counted only once. The ten most abundant clones make up roughly 13% of the sample. Explained via the paper, the time point label denotes: baseline before first vaccination. The treatment or condition label, read with the paper, signifies: meningococcal conjugate vaccine given as trial control. Sequencing used peripheral blood, obtained on day 0 of MenACWY control vaccination. The receptors stem from an adult in good health.

This chain's CDR3 is CASSPRTGDEQYF. CDR3 nucleotides: TGTGCCAGCAGCCCTCGGACAGGGGACGAGCAGTACTTC. The chain couples TRBV6-2 or TRBV6-3 to TRBJ2-7; 9 bases match TRBD1. This CDR3 contains 13 residues. From germline, CDR1 is MNHEY and CDR2 SVGEGT. Losses at the gene ends were 6 bases for V and 5 bases for J; bases not matched to a gene: 5.

This CDR3 reads CASSSRPVDYGYTF. The DNA for the CDR3 is TGTGCCAGCAGCTCAAGACCGGTTGACTATGGCTACACCTTC. The chain employs TRBV7-6 and TRBJ1-2; D is unresolved. V lost 4 bases and J lost 3, with 12 bases in between. The CDR3 runs to 14 residues. Germline loops: CDR1 SGHVS, CDR2 FNYEAQ.

This clone has only one observation. The J gene is TRBJ1-1, the V gene TRBV6-5; D gene unclear. The germline CDR1 and CDR2 sequences are MNHEY and SVGAGI. The CDR3 has 16 amino acids. The ends were cut back, 3 bases at V and 1 base at J, with 15 bases in the middle. As DNA, the CDR3 is TGTGCCAGCAGTTATAGGAAGGGCCTGAAGAACACTGAAGCTTTCTTT. Translated: CASSYRKGLKNTEAFF.